This entry describes one TCR beta chain. This entry is derived from a study of blood T cell repertoires in COVID-19. Study-wide context: Whether acute or convalescent, the COVID-19 samples came from the United States, Italy and Spain. PBMCs, B-cell-depleted T cells, or T cells were the source of the cDNA or gDNA that made up the material.

Per the authors' pipeline: It was from reference gene primer amplification that nucleated cell counts were estimated. Assay used: immunoSEQ multiplex PCR; TCRdb lists only in-frame clones, some missing. Clone size and the V and J calls come from that table; the DNA yielded D and trimming. Here the sample spans some 130,000 clones, roughly 88% being singletons. Looked up from germline, CDR1 is MDHEN and CDR2 is SYDVKM. This CDR3 is 13 amino acids long. The ends were cut back, 8 bases at V and 3 bases at J, with 13 bases in the middle. The receptor was derived from a man between 65 and 85 years old with active COVID-19. The J gene is TRBJ1-1, the V gene TRBV28; D is undetermined. The sample comprised peripheral blood. The CDR3 sequence: CASARTIYTEAFF. In DNA form, the CDR3 reads TGTGCCAGCGCCCGGACTATCTACACTGAAGCTTTCTTT.